The rows below give T cell receptor beta chains drawn from one sample of a study of blood T cell repertoires in COVID-19. Profiling relied on immunoSEQ multiplex PCR, and the TCRdb table lists in-frame clones only, not all of them. The data contain 200,000 to 250,000 clones, 92% of them seen just once; the ten biggest clones take up 0.95% to 1.5%. Sample: peripheral blood. These receptors were obtained from a man under 40 with acute or convalescent COVID-19. Each CDR3 is given with its conserved first and last residue. Fields, in order: V gene, J gene, D gene, clone size, CDR3 DNA, CDR3 protein. A D gene is named only where the DNA matches it firmly. Expanded clones get a size class; other rows say once, few or many, or leave the size out.

TRBV19,TRBJ1-5,TRBD1,NA,TGTGCCAGTAGTATTAACAGGGGGTATCAGCCCCAGCATTTT,CASSINRGYQPQHF
TRBV30,TRBJ2-3,TRBD2,NA,TGTGCCTGGAGTGTAGCCTTAGCGGGTTCTAGCACAGATACGCAGTATTTT,CAWSVALAGSSTDTQYF
TRBV18,TRBJ1-1,NA,NA,TGTGCCAGCTCACTTATCAGCCGGAGCACTGAAGCTTTCTTT,CASSLISRSTEAFF
TRBV7-9,TRBJ2-7,TRBD2,few,TGTGCCAGCAGTAGTGCGGGGGGCCCCTGGCAGCAGTACTTC,CASSSAGGPWQQYF
TRBV4-1,TRBJ1-5,NA,NA,TGCGCCAGCAGCCAAGATTTGGACAGTCTCCAGGAGCCCCAGCATTTT,CASSQDLDSLQEPQHF
TRBV4-2,TRBJ2-2,TRBD2,NA,TGTGCCAGCAGCCCCAATCCCGCGGGGGGTACCTACACCGGGGAGCTGTTTTTT,CASSPNPAGGTYTGELFF
TRBV5-1,TRBJ2-6,NA,NA,TGCGCCAGCAGCTTGGGACAGATCTCTGGGGCCAACGTCCTGACTTTC,CASSLGQISGANVLTF
TRBV5-4,TRBJ2-7,NA,NA,TGTGCCAGCAGCTCGCAGGGTTTGGGCGAGCAGTACTTC,CASSSQGLGEQYF
TRBV28,TRBJ2-1,TRBD1,NA,TGTGCCAGCAGTCAACAAGGACAGGGTAAGAATGAGCAGTTCTTC,CASSQQGQGKNEQFF
TRBV29-1,TRBJ1-1,TRBD1,once,TGCAGCGTCCCGGGACAGGGCTCGAGTACTTTCTTT,CSVPGQGSSTFF
TRBV19,TRBJ2-1,NA,NA,TGTGCCAGTAGTATAGGGGCAGTCAATGAGCAGTTCTTC,CASSIGAVNEQFF
TRBV10-2,TRBJ2-1,TRBD2,NA,TGCGCCAGCAGGTCACTAGCGGGATTTATTGATGAGCAGTTCTTC,CASRSLAGFIDEQFF
TRBV28,TRBJ1-2,NA,NA,TGTGCCAGCAGTCCGGGAGCCCAAAGGGATGGCTACACCTTC,CASSPGAQRDGYTF
TRBV12-3/TRBV12-4,TRBJ1-2,TRBD1,NA,TGTGCCAGCAGTCCGTCAGGGGGCGATGGCTACACCTTC,CASSPSGGDGYTF
TRBV27,TRBJ2-7,TRBD2,NA,TGTGCCAGCAGTTTAGGGCTAGCGGGAGACGAGCAGTACTTC,CASSLGLAGDEQYF
TRBV7-3,TRBJ2-1,TRBD1,NA,TGTGCCAGCAGCAACAGGGGGCGTGACAATGAGCAGTTCTTC,CASSNRGRDNEQFF
TRBV19,TRBJ2-1,NA,NA,TGTGCCAGTAGTATCAGGGGATTCTCCTACAATGAGCAGTTCTTC,CASSIRGFSYNEQFF
TRBV4-2,TRBJ1-6,NA,NA,TGTGCCAGCAGCCAAGAGCGGAATTCACCCCTCCACTTT,CASSQERNSPLHF
TRBV9,TRBJ1-6,NA,once,TGTGCCAGCAGCGAGGCAGGGATGCTCCACTTT,CASSEAGMLHF
TRBV6-5,TRBJ2-7,NA,NA,TGTGCCAGCAGTTACAGGGACACCTACGAGCAGTACTTC,CASSYRDTYEQYF
TRBV16,TRBJ2-3,NA,NA,TGTGCCAGCAGCCTGGGGAGGACAGATACGCAGTATTTT,CASSLGRTDTQYF
TRBV5-1,TRBJ1-4,NA,NA,TGCGCCAGCAGGTCGGACAGCCTGCTTGAAAAACTGTTTTTT,CASRSDSLLEKLFF
TRBV9,TRBJ2-3,TRBD2,NA,TGTGCCAGCAGCGTAGCGGGCGGGGGGGGCACAGATACGCAGTATTTT,CASSVAGGGGTDTQYF
TRBV12-3/TRBV12-4,TRBJ2-7,NA,once,TGTGCCACCCAGAGGCCCTTCCCCTACGAGCAGTACTTC,CATQRPFPYEQYF
TRBV5-1,TRBJ2-1,TRBD2,once,TGCGCCAGCAGCCGACTAGCGGGCCCCAACAATGAGCAGTTCTTC,CASSRLAGPNNEQFF
TRBV3-1/TRBV3-2,TRBJ2-1,TRBD2,NA,TGTGCCAGCAGCCAAAAGGGACTAGCGGGAGGCCGGGATGAGCAGTTCTTC,CASSQKGLAGGRDEQFF
TRBV30,TRBJ1-2,TRBD1,few,TGTGCCTGGAGAGTACAGGGGAACTATGGCTACACCTTC,CAWRVQGNYGYTF
TRBV3-1/TRBV3-2,TRBJ2-3,NA,NA,TGTGCCAGCAGCCAAGTCCGGGCAGATACGCAGTATTTT,CASSQVRADTQYF
TRBV28,TRBJ1-5,NA,NA,TGTGCCAGCAGTTTCCCTTTGAGCAATCAGCCCCAGCATTTT,CASSFPLSNQPQHF
TRBV6-5,TRBJ1-1,TRBD1,once,TGTGCCAGCAGGAGACCCAGGACAGGGAACACTGAAGCTTTCTTT,CASRRPRTGNTEAFF
TRBV7-8,TRBJ1-2,TRBD1,NA,TGTGCCAGCAGCTCCAAGACAGGGAACTATGGCTACACCTTC,CASSSKTGNYGYTF
TRBV9,TRBJ2-3,NA,NA,TGTGCCAGCAGCCCAGACAGGGATACGCAGTATTTT,CASSPDRDTQYF